This T cell receptor (beta chain) was observed in a study of tumor-infiltrating lymphocytes in oesophageal squamous cell carcinoma. TCRdb re-derived calls from the PCR reads in MiXCR, one entry per CDR3 protein. In the table there are over 20,000 distinct CDR3 sequences, roughly a third of which are singletons. The CDR3 has 13 residues. From germline, CDR1 is SGHRS and CDR2 YFSETQ. J is TRBJ2-3 and V is TRBV5-1, with D unclear. With the DNA end fitting TRBJ1-5 better, the J assignment may be wrong. This clonotype was obtained from a female donor with esophageal squamous cell carcinoma. The sequencing sample was made of esophageal tumor tissue. CDR3 nucleotide sequence: TGCGCCAGCACCCCCGACGGTTGGGATACGCAGCATTTT. Its translation is CASTPDGWDTQHF.